One and the same sample provided the 26 T cell receptor beta chains below, sequenced in a study of T cell repertoires in aging, cancer and after chemotherapy. Multiplex touch-down PCR with TRB-A/B primers amplified rearranged V-D-J TRB sequences. Using its own MiXCR run on the multiplex PCR reads, TCRdb lists one record per CDR3 protein. This table has about 11,000 distinct CDR3 sequences, under 30% appearing once. Amplification of TCR beta used genomic DNA extracted from peripheral blood. The source material was blood. All receptors come from a human donor in good health.

This clonotype is labeled medium-sized. The CDR3 sequence: CASSLSGANGYTF. The CDR3 region has the DNA TGTGCCAGCAGTTTATCGGGGGCGAATGGCTACACCTTC. The chain links TRBV12-3 or TRBV12-4 to TRBJ1-2, with a tentative D call TRBD1 (6 bases). Trimming pared 2 bases from V and 6 bases from J, leaving 10 bases between. The length of the CDR3 is 13 residues.

This clonotype was seen just once. The chain is built from TRBV5-1 and TRBJ2-1; 7 bases line up with TRBD2. The CDR3 runs 15 residues. Germline V lookup: CDR1 SGHRS, CDR2 YFSETQ. The J segment lost 3 bases and the V segment lost 0 bases, leaving 3 bases of the junction unmatched. CDR3 region: CASSLAGGLYNEQFF. CDR3 nucleotide sequence: TGCGCCAGCAGCTTGGCGGGAGGTCTCTACAATGAGCAGTTCTTC. Filled out from reference TRBV5-1 and TRBJ2-1, the complete variable domain reads KAGVTQTPRYLIKTRGQQVTLSCSPISGHRSVSWYQQTPGQGLQFLFEYFSETQRNKGNFPGRFSGRQFSNSRSEMNVSTLELGDSALYLCASSLAGGLYNEQFFGPGTRLTVL.

The chain carries TRBV7-2 and TRBJ2-3; D perhaps matches TRBD2 (5 bases). V lost 5 bases and J lost 6, with 18 bases in between. CDR1 and CDR2 (germline): SGHTA, FQGNSA. This CDR3 has 15 residues. The CDR3 DNA reads TGTGCCAGCAGCGAGGGAGCGGTCCGTGGGGATACGCAGTATTTT. It encodes CASSEGAVRGDTQYF.

This clonotype came up a few times. The chain has TRBV30 and TRBJ2-5; D possibly corresponds to TRBD1 (6 bases). CDR1 GTSNPN and CDR2 SVGIG come from the germline V gene (reference sequence). V was cut by 1 base and J by 2 bases, with 14 bases left in between. The CDR3 runs 15 residues. In DNA, the CDR3 is TGTGCCTGGAGTGAGGGGCAGGGGATTCAAGAGACCCAGTACTTC. Translation: CAWSEGQGIQETQYF. The full variable domain, rest sourced from reference TRBV30 and TRBJ2-5, is SQTIHQWPATLVQPVGSPLSLECTVEGTSNPNLYWYRQAAGRGLQLLFYSVGIGQISSEVPQNLSASRPQDRQFILSSKKLLLSDSGFYLCAWSEGQGIQETQYFGPGTRLLVL.

The rearrangement uses TRBV20-1 and TRBJ2-3; D is perhaps TRBD1 (5 bases). V was trimmed by 1 base and J by 0 bases, leaving 11 bases between them. The length of the CDR3 is 15 residues. CDR1 and CDR2 from the germline V gene are DFQATT and SNEGSKA (reference sequence). CDR3 amino acids: CSARANRLSTDTQYF. The CDR3 DNA is TGCAGTGCTAGAGCGAACAGGCTCAGCACAGATACGCAGTATTTT.

Sample share makes this clonotype medium-sized. The rearrangement uses TRBV29-1 and TRBJ2-3; no firm D call. The CDR3 consists of 14 residues. Trimming removed 4 bases from V and 6 bases from J, with 17 bases in between. Germline-derived CDR1 and CDR2 are SQVTM and ANQGSEA. The CDR3 DNA sequence: TGCAGCGTTGGTGGCTCCCACCTGAGGGATACGCAGTATTTT. Amino acids: CSVGGSHLRDTQYF.

The rearrangement uses TRBV11-2 and TRBJ1-2; 8 bases line up with TRBD1. There are 16 residues in the CDR3. CDR1 SGHAT and CDR2 FQNNGV come from the germline V gene. Trimming at V came to 2 bases and at J to 3 bases, leaving 8 bases not matched to a gene. CDR3 nucleotides: TGTGCCAGCAGCTTAAGCGCGGACAGGGCCTACTATGGCTACACCTTC. Translation gives CASSLSADRAYYGYTF.

This clonotype was counted a few times. The genes are TRBV7-2 and TRBJ1-1; D is unresolved. Germline V gene data show CDR1 as SGHTA and CDR2 as FQGNSA. The V end was cut by 0 bases, the J end by 1 base, with 9 bases between. The CDR3 consists of 15 residues. The CDR3 DNA is TGTGCCAGCAGCTTAGCGTGGGCAGGGAACACTGAAGCTTTCTTT. It specifies CASSLAWAGNTEAFF.

The V gene is TRBV7-2, the J gene TRBJ2-1, with 8 bases aligning to TRBD2. J was trimmed by 5 bases and V by 4 bases; bases with no gene match: 10. Germline CDR1 and CDR2: SGHTA and FQGNSA. The CDR3 has 16 residues. This CDR3 is CASSSPTGTRDNEQFF. The CDR3 DNA reads TGTGCCAGCAGCTCACCTACCGGGACTAGAGACAATGAGCAGTTCTTC.

J is TRBJ1-1 and V is TRBV20-1; D perhaps matches TRBD1 (5 bases). With 3 bases removed from V and 1 base from J, the gap between germline ends came to 12 bases. The CDR3 contains 14 residues. From germline, CDR1 is DFQATT and CDR2 SNEGSKA (reference sequence). CDR3 region: CSARLYGGNTEAFF. In DNA form, the CDR3 reads TGCAGTGCTAGGCTTTACGGGGGGAACACTGAAGCTTTCTTT.

V gene TRBV28 combines with J gene TRBJ2-7; perhaps TRBD1 as D (7 bases). The CDR3 runs to 13 residues. Germline V lookup: CDR1 MDHEN, CDR2 SYDVKM. Trimming stripped 8 bases from V and 3 bases from J, with 14 bases between. The CDR3 reads CASAAGQSYEQYF. CDR3 sequence (DNA): TGTGCCAGCGCCGCGGGACAGAGCTACGAGCAGTACTTC.

J is TRBJ2-7 and V is TRBV7-9, with TRBD1 matching 7 bases. The CDR3 length is 15 residues. Germline V lookup: CDR1 SEHNR, CDR2 FQNEAQ (reference sequence). After removal of 3 bases from V and 0 bases from J, the junction contained 5 bases not matched to a gene. For the CDR3, the DNA is TGTGCCAGCAGCTTCTCCAGGGGGATCTCCTACGAGCAGTACTTC. Protein sequence: CASSFSRGISYEQYF.

V is TRBV28 and J is TRBJ2-5, with a possible D match to TRBD1 (6 bases). The CDR3 consists of 12 residues. V lost 7 bases and J lost 1, with 7 bases in between. Germline V gene data show CDR1 as MDHEN and CDR2 as SYDVKM. CDR3 sequence: CASTRGQETQYF. In DNA, the CDR3 is TGTGCCAGCACCAGGGGCCAAGAGACCCAGTACTTC. Full variable domain (rest looked up from reference TRBV28 and TRBJ2-5): DVKVTQSSRYLVKRTGEKVFLECVQDMDHENMFWYRQDPGLGLRLIYFSYDVKMKEKGDIPEGYSVSREKKERFSLILESASTNQTSMYLCASTRGQETQYFGPGTRLLVL.

Within the sample, this clonotype is medium-sized. V and J are TRBV12-3 or TRBV12-4 and TRBJ2-7, with D perhaps TRBD1 (6 bases). The CDR3 is 14 residues long. Trimming removed 0 bases at V and 2 bases at J, with 8 bases between. The CDR3 region has the DNA TGTGCCAGCAGTTTAGCTTGGACAGCCTACGAGCAGTACTTC. Its protein is CASSLAWTAYEQYF.

This clonotype has more than one count but fewer than ten. This chain links TRBV20-1 with TRBJ2-5, with D unclear. The CDR3 length is 10 residues. The V end lost 8 bases, the J end lost 3 bases, and 7 bases lay between the germline ends. Germline V gene data show CDR1 as DFQATT and CDR2 as SNEGSKA (reference sequence). The CDR3 coding sequence is TGCAGTCCCGAGGAAGAGACCCAGTACTTC. As protein: CSPEEETQYF.

This chain connects TRBV7-6 to TRBJ2-1; no reliable D call. The length of the CDR3 is 17 residues. Germline V gives CDR1 SGHVS, CDR2 FNYEAQ. With 2 bases removed from V and 0 bases from J, the gap between germline ends came to 14 bases. CDR3 nucleotides: TGTGCCAGCAGCTTACGGCGGAGCGAACGCTCCTACAATGAGCAGTTCTTC. This codes for CASSLRRSERSYNEQFF.

V gene TRBV27 combines with J gene TRBJ2-1, with 9 bases aligning to TRBD2. With V trimmed by 8 bases and J by 6 bases, 11 bases remained unmatched. The CDR3 totals 15 residues. Germline V gene data show CDR1 as MNHEY and CDR2 as SMNVEV (reference sequence). CDR3: CASSPGGRALNEQFF. The CDR3 region has the DNA TGTGCCAGCTCCCCTGGCGGGAGGGCCCTCAATGAGCAGTTCTTC.

There are a few counts of this clonotype. This chain connects TRBV7-9 to TRBJ2-2, with TRBD1 identical over 7 bases. The CDR3 totals 15 residues. V gave up 10 bases and J gave up 0 bases; unmatched junction bases: 8. Germline-derived CDR1 and CDR2 are SEHNR and FQNEAQ (reference sequence). The CDR3: CATEVRGSNTGELFF. The CDR3 nucleotides read TGTGCCACAGAAGTCAGGGGGTCGAACACCGGGGAGCTGTTTTTT.

This clonotype has just a few counts. The rearrangement joins TRBV18 to TRBJ1-1; D is possibly TRBD1 (5 bases). The V gene's germline CDR1 is KGHSH and CDR2 LQKENI. Trimming took 1 base from V and 2 from J, leaving 14 bases between them. This CDR3 is built from 16 residues. The CDR3 here is CASSPRGRRANTEAFF. The CDR3 coding sequence is TGTGCCAGCTCACCACGAGGCCGCAGGGCCAACACTGAAGCTTTCTTT.

The chain joins TRBV30 to TRBJ1-4; possibly TRBD1 for D (5 bases). The CDR3 runs to 14 residues. Germline V CDR1 and CDR2: GTSNPN, SVGIG (reference sequence). Trimming removed 3 bases from V and 7 bases from J, with 15 bases in between. The CDR3 region has the DNA TGTGCCTGGAGCAAGGGGACGGGAATTGAAAAACTGTTTTTT. Its protein is CAWSKGTGIEKLFF.

The chain carries TRBV7-2 and TRBJ1-3, with 8 bases matching TRBD1. Losses at the gene ends were 5 bases for V and 0 bases for J; bases not matched to a gene: 9. Germline CDR1 and CDR2: SGHTA and FQGNSA. This CDR3 spans 17 amino acids. CDR3 sequence: CASSQHRGTYSGNTIYF. In DNA, the CDR3 is TGTGCCAGCAGCCAGCACAGGGGGACTTACTCTGGAAACACCATATATTTT. Based on the CDR3 plus reference TRBV7-2 and TRBJ1-3, the full variable domain is GAGVSQSPSNKVTEKGKDVELRCDPISGHTALYWYRQSLGQGLEFLIYFQGNSAPDKSGLPSDRFSAERTGGSVSTLTIQRTQQEDSAVYLCASSQHRGTYSGNTIYFGEGSWLTVV.

This clonotype has a handful of counts. V is TRBV28 and J is TRBJ2-7; maybe TRBD2 (5 bases). V dropped 2 bases and J dropped 2 bases, with 7 bases sitting between them. Germline assignment: CDR1 MDHEN and CDR2 SYDVKM. There are 13 residues in the CDR3. The CDR3 DNA reads as TGTGCCAGCAGTTTAAGGACTCCCTACGAGCAGTACTTC. Translation gives CASSLRTPYEQYF.

This clonotype was counted a few times. This sequence joins TRBV6-4 and TRBJ2-2; D could derive from TRBD1 or TRBD2 (5 bases each). CDR1 MRHNA and CDR2 SNTAGT come from the germline V gene. This CDR3 has 15 amino acids. V was trimmed by 5 bases and J by 4 bases, leaving 14 bases between them. The CDR3 DNA is TGTGCCAGCAGTCGAACCGCTGGGGGCACCGGGGAGCTGTTTTTT. This codes for CASSRTAGGTGELFF.

There are a few counts of this clonotype. J is TRBJ2-5 and V is TRBV7-9; D uncertain. The V and J ends lost 3 bases and 1 base respectively, with 6 bases between them. The CDR3 is 13 amino acids. Per germline, CDR1 SEHNR and CDR2 FQNEAQ (reference sequence). The CDR3 DNA sequence: TGTGCCAGCAGCTTTAGCTCCCAAGAGACCCAGTACTTC. Amino acid sequence: CASSFSSQETQYF. Complete variable domain (other parts from reference TRBV7-9 and TRBJ2-5): DTGVSQNPRHKITKRGQNVTFRCDPISEHNRLYWYRQTLGQGPEFLTYFQNEAQLEKSRLLSDRFSAERPKGSFSTLEIQRTEQGDSAMYLCASSFSSQETQYFGPGTRLLVL.

This clonotype has just a few counts. This chain uses TRBV12-3 or TRBV12-4 with TRBJ2-3, with D possibly being TRBD1 or TRBD2 (5 bases each). Trimming removed 6 bases at V and 5 bases at J, with 12 bases between. This CDR3 contains 13 residues. The CDR3 DNA follows: TGTGCCAGCAGCCCGGGACGGAGAGATACGCAGTATTTT. This translates into CASSPGRRDTQYF.

This sequence joins TRBV28 and TRBJ1-5, with D possibly being TRBD1 (5 bases). This CDR3 region has 14 residues. The V end was cut by 5 bases, the J end by 4 bases, with 12 bases between. Germline lookup yields CDR1 MDHEN and CDR2 SYDVKM. CDR3 in amino acids: CASSLVQGNQPQHF. The CDR3 nucleotides are TGTGCCAGCAGTCTGGTGCAGGGAAATCAGCCCCAGCATTTT.